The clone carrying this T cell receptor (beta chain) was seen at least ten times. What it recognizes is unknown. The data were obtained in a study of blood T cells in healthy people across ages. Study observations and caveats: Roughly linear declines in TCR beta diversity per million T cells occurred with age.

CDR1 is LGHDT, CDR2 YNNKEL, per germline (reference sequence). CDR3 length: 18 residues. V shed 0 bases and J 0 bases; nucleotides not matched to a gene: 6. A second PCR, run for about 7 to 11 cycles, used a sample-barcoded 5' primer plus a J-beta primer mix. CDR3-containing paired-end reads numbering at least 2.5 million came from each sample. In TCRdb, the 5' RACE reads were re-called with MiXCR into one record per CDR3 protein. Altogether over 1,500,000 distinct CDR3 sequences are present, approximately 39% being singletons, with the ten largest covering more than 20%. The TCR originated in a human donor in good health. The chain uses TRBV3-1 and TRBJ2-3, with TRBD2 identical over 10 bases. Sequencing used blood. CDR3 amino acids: CASSQDLSSGGSTDTQYF. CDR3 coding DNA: TGTGCCAGCAGCCAAGATCTCAGTAGCGGGGGGAGCACAGATACGCAGTATTTT.